The 21 T cell receptor beta chains presented below share a single source sample, sequenced in a study of shared clonotypes between healthy human individuals. Assay used: immunoSEQ multiplex PCR; TCRdb lists only in-frame clones, some missing. The data contain about 1.4 million clones, 95% to 97% of them seen just once; the ten biggest clones take up roughly 1.2%. The sequencing sample was made of naive CD4+ T cells sorted from blood. Subset defined: CD45RA+ positively selected. These receptors came from a man aged 30 to 45 in good health.

Regarding this clone: Other DNA sequences in this specimen translate into the identical CDR3. V usage is TRBV20-1 and J usage is TRBJ2-7; D is ambiguous. Germline V gene sequence: CDR1 DFQATT, CDR2 SNEGSKA (reference sequence). The V gene lost 3 bases and the J gene lost 5 bases, with 8 bases spanning the gap. CDR3 size: 11 residues. CDR3 sequence: CSASLRNEQYF. The CDR3, as DNA: TGCAGTGCTAGTCTCCGCAACGAGCAGTACTTC.

The V call is TRBV9, the J call TRBJ2-1; D remains unclear. The CDR3 covers 14 residues. CDR1 SGDLS and CDR2 YYNGEE come from the germline V gene. V lost 0 bases to trimming and J lost 3 bases, with 7 bases between them. CDR3 coding DNA: TGTGCCAGCAGCGTAGCATCTTTCTACAATGAGCAGTTCTTC. It specifies CASSVASFYNEQFF. Together with reference TRBV9 and TRBJ2-1, the CDR3 gives the full variable domain: DSGVTQTPKHLITATGQRVTLRCSPRSGDLSVYWYQQSLDQGLQFLIQYYNGEERAKGNILERFSAQQFPDLHSELNLSSLELGDSALYFCASSVASFYNEQFFGPGTRLTVL.

This chain joins TRBV4-2 and TRBJ2-3, with D uncertain. The CDR3 is made up of 13 amino acids. CDR1 is LGHNA, CDR2 YNFKEQ, per germline. Trimming stripped 1 base from V and 4 bases from J, with 6 bases between. This chain's CDR3 is CASSQALADTQYF. DNA for the CDR3: TGTGCCAGCAGCCAAGCACTGGCAGATACGCAGTATTTT.

J is TRBJ2-1 and V is TRBV19; 7 positions match TRBD1. This CDR3 comprises 16 residues. The germline CDR1 and CDR2 sequences are LNHDA and SQIVND (reference sequence). V lost 2 bases, J lost 10 bases, and 14 bases stayed unmatched. CDR3 sequence (DNA): TGTGCCAGTAGTATACGGTGGACAGGTGGGGGAGTGGAGCAGTTCTTC. This translates into CASSIRWTGGGVEQFF.

This chain connects TRBV29-1 to TRBJ2-5, with D possibly called TRBD1 or TRBD2 (5 bases each). The CDR3 loop spans 12 amino acids. The germline V gene encodes CDR1 SQVTM and CDR2 ANQGSEA. V was shortened by 7 bases and J by 2 bases, with 11 bases between the two germline ends. CDR3 amino acids: CSGGGFQETQYF. CDR3 nucleotides: TGCAGCGGGGGCGGGTTTCAAGAGACCCAGTACTTC.

This chain joins TRBV19 and TRBJ1-3; D gene uncertain. The V gene lost 6 bases and the J gene lost 0 bases, with 9 bases spanning the gap. Germline assignment: CDR1 LNHDA and CDR2 SQIVND (reference sequence). This CDR3 is 14 amino acids long. CDR3 coding DNA: TGTGCCAGTAGCCCAGAGAACTCTGGAAACACCATATATTTT. This sequence encodes CASSPENSGNTIYF.

This chain links TRBV10-3 with TRBJ2-7, with D tentatively TRBD2 (7 bases). The germline gives CDR1 ENHRY, CDR2 SYGVKD. The CDR3 is 16 residues long. Trimming took off 6 bases at V and 3 bases at J, with 21 bases between the two ends. The CDR3 DNA follows: TGTGCCATCAGGGGCGGAGGGGGTGGACTAGACTACGAGCAGTACTTC. It specifies CAIRGGGGGLDYEQYF.

V is TRBV7-2 and J is TRBJ1-5; 9 bases map to TRBD1. The CDR3 sequence is 15 residues long. Germline CDR1 SGHTA, CDR2 FQGNSA. After removal of 6 bases from V and 4 bases from J, the junction contained 7 bases not matched to a gene. The CDR3 region has the DNA TGTGCCAGCAGAGAACAGGGGGCGCTTAATCAGCCCCAGCATTTT. Translating gives CASREQGALNQPQHF.

With regard to this clone: One end of the junction fails to match germline, which may point to a read error. This same CDR3 is encoded by further DNA sequences in the sample. The chain combines TRBV5-1 with TRBJ2-2, with 13 nucleotides matching TRBD2. The germline V gene has CDR1 SGHRS and CDR2 YFSETQ. This CDR3 region has 16 residues. In DNA form, the CDR3 reads TGCGCCAGCAGCTCGGGACTAGCGGGGAAGACCGGGGAGTTGTTTTTT. Translation: CASSSGLAGKTGELFF.

The chain carries TRBV9 and TRBJ2-1; 13 bases line up with TRBD2. Per the germline V gene, CDR1 is SGDLS and CDR2 is YYNGEE. With 2 bases clipped from V and 7 bases from J, the junction kept 6 bases outside the gene matches. This CDR3 contains 16 residues. In DNA form, the CDR3 reads TGTGCCAGCAGCGTTGGTGGACTAGCGGGAGTTAATGAGCAGTTCTTC. It encodes CASSVGGLAGVNEQFF.

Worth noting for this clone: The same CDR3 also results from other DNA sequences found in this sample. The rearrangement links TRBV6-5 to TRBJ1-5, with D tentatively TRBD1 (5 bases). V gave up 2 bases and J gave up 0 bases, with 5 bases separating them. The CDR3 has 14 amino acids. Germline assignment: CDR1 MNHEY and CDR2 SVGAGI. CDR3 protein: CASSYGGSNQPQHF. DNA of the CDR3: TGTGCCAGCAGTTACGGGGGTAGCAATCAGCCCCAGCATTTT.

This rearrangement joins TRBV29-1 to TRBJ2-7; D unclear. The CDR3 length is 13 residues. Germline lookup yields CDR1 SQVTM and CDR2 ANQGSEA. V shed 4 bases and J shed 7 bases, with 17 bases lying between them. The CDR3, as DNA: TGCAGCGTTGGTCGGACGTTATCTGGGGAGCAGTACTTC. It is translated as CSVGRTLSGEQYF.

This clone was seen once. The chain combines TRBV19 with TRBJ2-7; D unclear. V was pared by 6 bases and J by 3 bases, with 12 bases between. The CDR3 length is 13 residues. CDR1 is LNHDA and CDR2 is SQIVND in the germline V gene (reference sequence). The CDR3 DNA reads as TGTGCCAGTAGCAAACTACAAGACTACGAGCAGTACTTC. This translates into CASSKLQDYEQYF.

The table lists this clone with a count of one. The chain uses TRBV10-3 and TRBJ2-7, with D perhaps being TRBD1 or TRBD2 (5 bases each). The CDR3 covers 15 residues. Between the trimmed V and J ends, which lost 2 bases and 7 bases, there was a span of 18 bases. CDR1 and CDR2 (germline): ENHRY, SYGVKD. CDR3 region: CAISEDGHPGGEQYF. Here the CDR3 DNA reads TGTGCCATCAGTGAGGATGGACACCCAGGAGGAGAGCAGTACTTC.

The chain employs TRBV7-9 and TRBJ1-1; 7 bases align to TRBD1. Germline trimming cut 5 bases from V and 4 bases from J; bases unmatched to any gene: 10. Germline V gene data show CDR1 as SEHNR and CDR2 as FQNEAQ (reference sequence). The CDR3 runs 15 residues. DNA of the CDR3: TGTGCCAGCAGCACCTCAAACAGGGGCAGCACTGAAGCTTTCTTT. It specifies CASSTSNRGSTEAFF.

The rearrangement links TRBV9 to TRBJ1-4; possible D gene TRBD1, 5 bases. This CDR3 region has 14 residues. With 4 bases removed from V and 1 base from J, the gap between germline ends came to 8 bases. The germline V gene encodes CDR1 SGDLS and CDR2 YYNGEE. This CDR3 is CASSSTGTNEKLFF. CDR3 DNA: TGTGCCAGCAGCTCAACAGGAACTAATGAAAAACTGTTTTTT.

This chain uses TRBV14 with TRBJ2-1; the D is unclear. CDR3 size: 12 residues. V lost 5 bases and J 2 bases, leaving 4 bases between the germline ends. The germline CDR1 and CDR2 sequences are SGHDN and FVKESK. For the CDR3, the DNA is TGTGCCAGCAGCGGGCCCTACAATGAGCAGTTCTTC. This encodes CASSGPYNEQFF.

This clone was detected once. The genes are TRBV5-1 and TRBJ2-3; the D gene could be TRBD1 or TRBD2 (5 bases each). Germline V CDR1 and CDR2: SGHRS, YFSETQ. This CDR3 has 14 residues. Trimming cost V 4 bases and J 2 bases, with 11 bases left between them. The CDR3 DNA sequence: TGCGCCAGCAGCGTCGGGGCCAACACAGATACGCAGTATTTT. It encodes CASSVGANTDTQYF.

J is TRBJ1-1 and V is TRBV7-6; TRBD1 is a possible D gene (5 bases). The CDR3 length is 16 residues. CDR1 is SGHVS, CDR2 FNYEAQ, per germline. Trimming stripped 3 bases from V and 4 bases from J, with 18 bases between. This chain's CDR3 is CASSFQAGPVGTEAFF. The DNA of the CDR3 is TGTGCCAGCAGCTTCCAAGCGGGGCCGGTAGGCACTGAAGCTTTCTTT. The variable domain in full, with the rest retrieved from reference TRBV7-6 and TRBJ1-1, is GAGVSQSPRYKVTKRGQDVALRCDPISGHVSLYWYRQALGQGPEFLTYFNYEAQQDKSGLPNDRFSAERPEGSISTLTIQRTEQRDSAMYRCASSFQAGPVGTEAFFGQGTRLTVV.

Comments on this clone: The junction departs from germline at one end; a sequencing error may be responsible. J is TRBJ2-2 and V is TRBV10-3; either TRBD1 or TRBD2 may fit D (6 bases each). The CDR3 length is 14 residues. Germline assignment: CDR1 ENHRY and CDR2 SYGVKD. The CDR3 region is CASGTPSNTGELLF. CDR3 DNA: TGTGCCAGCGGGACACCGTCGAACACCGGGGAGCTGCTTTTT.

Of note for this clone: Within the sample, other DNA sequences also encode this same CDR3. This chain connects TRBV5-1 to TRBJ2-1; D uncertain. Trimming took 4 bases from V and 0 from J, leaving 11 bases between them. Germline V gene sequence: CDR1 SGHRS, CDR2 YFSETQ. This CDR3 is built from 15 residues. The CDR3 region has the DNA TGCGCCAGCAGCCTTGGTGGCAGCTCCTACAATGAGCAGTTCTTC. Protein sequence: CASSLGGSSYNEQFF.